This T cell receptor (beta chain) was identified during a study of T cell repertoires in cytomegalovirus infection. As for the study in general: Alongside well-studied HLA-B-restricted CMV epitopes, recently identified HLA-C-restricted CMV epitopes were also used. Evidence of both CMV infection and a matching HLA type came from public TCR beta signatures.

The germline V gene has CDR1 SGHDN and CDR2 FVKESK. The CDR3 spans 23 amino acids, including both terminal residues. In TCRdb, the reads were re-called with MiXCR into one record per CDR3 protein. Of about 220,000 distinct CDR3 sequences in the sample, 30% to 45% were seen once. Regarding the study as a whole: HLA-C-restricted CMV clonotypes gave the most frequent clonotype in two of eight donors.

To note about this clonotype: What it recognizes is unknown. No DNA is shown, since the ends of the CDR3 on it are uncertain; the CDR3 is the one TCRdb lists.

Sequences were derived from CD8+ T cells from cultured PBMCs, sampled from culture after CMV antigen stimulation. This clonotype was obtained from a human donor in good health (CMV status not recorded). Some clones in this sample may be carry-over from other donors' samples. The chain carries TRBV14 and TRBJ1-3; TRBD1 was called by the table and not checked on the DNA. This CDR3 is CAPFWSLFLCPLVGGPSGNTIYF.